This T cell receptor beta chain was retrieved from a study of T cell responses to AZD1222 COVID-19 vaccine. As for the study in general: Researchers grouped second doses given at about 4 or about 12 weeks into one pool. Study findings and constraints: Rises in breadth and depth of Spike-specific TCRs came after two AZD1222 doses. Seropositive at baseline were only six or seven AZD1222 recipients.

Profiling relied on immunoSEQ multiplex PCR, and the TCRdb table lists in-frame clones only, not all of them. The table records around 130,000 clones, 92% of them present only once. CDR1 SGHTA and CDR2 FQGTGA come from the germline V gene. The V end was cut by 3 bases, the J end by 0 bases, with 9 bases between. The length of the CDR3 is 15 residues. Comments on this clone: Its target is unknown.

The V call is TRBV7-3, the J call TRBJ2-1; a possible D gene is TRBD1 (5 bases). Sequenced here: peripheral blood, sampled on day 0 of AZD1222 vaccination. This receptor was taken from an adult in good health. CDR3 region: CASSLEQGSYNEQFF. CDR3 nucleotide sequence: TGTGCCAGCAGCTTGGAGCAGGGCTCCTACAATGAGCAGTTCTTC.